A single sample is the source of the 17 T cell receptor beta chains below, sequenced in a study of T cells after yellow fever vaccination. MiXCR, applied by TCRdb to the 5' RACE reads, yields one record per CDR3 protein. Here the sample spans 500,000 to 650,000 distinct CDR3 sequences, about 12% being singletons. The input for sequencing was PBMCs, taken on the day of the yellow fever booster vaccination. These receptors originate from a man aged 30 to 39 who received the YFV17D yellow fever vaccine.

This clonotype was seen only a few times. This rearrangement joins TRBV29-1 to TRBJ2-2; 11 bases map to TRBD2. V trimming: 6 bases; J trimming: 1 base; junction bases outside the gene matches: 1. The CDR3 sequence is 14 residues long. CDR1 and CDR2 from the germline V gene are SQVTM and ANQGSEA. The chain's CDR3 is CSVTSGMNTGELFF. The DNA for the CDR3 is TGCAGCGTGACTAGCGGGATGAACACCGGGGAGCTGTTTTTT.

This clonotype has only a few counts. The gene calls are TRBV20-1 and TRBJ2-3; 14 bases align to TRBD2. The CDR3 consists of 16 residues. Germline CDR1 is DFQATT and CDR2 is SNEGSKA (reference sequence). The J segment lost 2 bases and the V segment lost 1 base, leaving 2 bases of the junction unmatched. The CDR3 DNA reads as TGCAGTGCTAGAGGGGGACTAGCGGGGGTCACAGATACGCAGTATTTT. Translating gives CSARGGLAGVTDTQYF.

V usage is TRBV2 and J usage is TRBJ2-3; TRBD2 aligns across 8 bases. V trimming: 4 bases; J trimming: 6 bases; junction bases outside the gene matches: 9. The CDR3 covers 15 residues. CDR1 is SNHLY and CDR2 is FYNNEI in the germline V gene. As DNA, the CDR3 is TGTGCCAGCAGTGCTAGGACGGGAGGGACCGATACGCAGTATTTT. Its translation is CASSARTGGTDTQYF.

This clonotype was picked up a small number of times. The J gene is TRBJ2-5, the V gene TRBV3-1, with 9 positions matching TRBD1. The CDR3 totals 14 residues. Losses at the gene ends were 4 bases for V and 3 bases for J; bases not matched to a gene: 3. From germline, CDR1 is LGHDT and CDR2 YNNKEL (reference sequence). The CDR3 loop reads CASSPWDREETQYF. CDR3 bases: TGTGCCAGCAGCCCCTGGGACAGGGAAGAGACCCAGTACTTC.

This clonotype was seen many times. The J gene is TRBJ2-2, the V gene TRBV10-3; 8 bases map to TRBD2. The germline V gene has CDR1 ENHRY and CDR2 SYGVKD. This CDR3 comprises 15 residues. V shed 10 bases and J 8 bases; nucleotides not matched to a gene: 15. CDR3 nucleotide sequence: TGTGCCACTACCCCAACTTTAGCGGGACTGGGGGAGCTGTTTTTT. This gives the protein CATTPTLAGLGELFF.

The chain couples TRBV30 to TRBJ2-3; D not certain. V was shortened by 4 bases and J by 2 bases, with 19 bases between the two germline ends. The germline V gene encodes CDR1 GTSNPN and CDR2 SVGIG (reference sequence). The CDR3 covers 16 residues. CDR3 nucleotides: TGTGCCTGGAACACGAAACTGGGCTTAGCCACAGATACGCAGTATTTT. Its translation: CAWNTKLGLATDTQYF.

The chain has TRBV11-2 and TRBJ2-1; D is unresolved. Trimming left V 5 bases short and J 8 bases short, with 16 bases between. This CDR3 is built from 14 residues. Germline loops: CDR1 SGHAT, CDR2 FQNNGV. In DNA form, the CDR3 reads TGTGCCAGCAGCCCCAGGACGGTTTTTGATGAGCAGTTCTTC. Its translation is CASSPRTVFDEQFF. Variable domain in full (rest from reference TRBV11-2 and TRBJ2-1): EAGVAQSPRYKIIEKRQSVAFWCNPISGHATLYWYQQILGQGPKLLIQFQNNGVVDDSQLPKDRFSAERLKGVDSTLKIQPAKLEDSAVYLCASSPRTVFDEQFFGPGTRLTVL.

In regard to this clonotype: An end of the junction does not agree with germline; a read error may underlie this. V gene TRBV5-1 combines with J gene TRBJ2-2, with D possibly TRBD2 on 5 matching bases. Germline V lookup: CDR1 SGHRS, CDR2 YFSETQ. The CDR3 consists of 14 residues. In DNA, the CDR3 is TGCGCCAGCAGCCAAGCGGAAATCACCGGGGAGCAGTTTTTT. Translation gives CASSQAEITGEQFF.

This clonotype was detected a few times. The chain couples TRBV4-2 to TRBJ2-7; no definite D call. In germline, CDR1 is LGHNA, CDR2 YNFKEQ. V was pared by 0 bases and J by 3 bases, with 9 bases between. The CDR3 has 14 amino acids. The CDR3 bases are TGTGCCAGCAGCCAAGAATATCGCAGCTACGAGCAGTACTTC. Protein product: CASSQEYRSYEQYF.

This clonotype has at least ten counts. The rearrangement links TRBV11-2 to TRBJ2-5; D is uncertain. Germline CDR1 SGHAT, CDR2 FQNNGV. The CDR3 length is 13 residues. V was shortened by 5 bases and J by 1 base, with 8 bases between the two germline ends. In DNA form, the CDR3 reads TGTGCCAGCAGCCCGCACCCCCAAGAGACCCAGTACTTC. As protein: CASSPHPQETQYF.

In its sample, this clonotype was seen a few times. CDR3 sequence: CASSPREGRDTDTQYF. The CDR3 DNA sequence: TGTGCCAGCAGTCCTCGAGAGGGCAGAGACACAGATACGCAGTATTTT. V is TRBV27 and J is TRBJ2-3; D is possibly TRBD2 (5 bases). The germline V gene encodes CDR1 MNHEY and CDR2 SMNVEV (reference sequence). This CDR3 contains 16 residues. V was pared by 5 bases and J by 2 bases, with 17 bases between.

The chain employs TRBV12-3 or TRBV12-4 and TRBJ2-5, with 9 bases aligning to TRBD1. The CDR3 spans 12 residues. V shed 9 bases and J 3 bases; nucleotides not matched to a gene: 2. The CDR3 loop reads CASRDREETQYF. CDR3 nucleotide sequence: TGTGCCAGTCGGGACAGGGAAGAGACCCAGTACTTC.

Remarks on this clonotype: The germline gene is not matched at one end of the junction; a read error may be the cause. The V gene is TRBV27, the J gene TRBJ2-7; D gene uncertain. The CDR3 has 14 amino acids. Germline V CDR1 and CDR2: MNHEY, SMNVEV (reference sequence). The CDR3 protein is CASSLFPGSNEQYF. Written as DNA, the CDR3 is TGTGCCAGCAGTTTATTTCCGGGCTCCAACGAGCAGTACTTC.

At least ten counts were recorded for this clonotype. V is TRBV5-1 and J is TRBJ2-2, with 8 bases aligning to TRBD1. The germline CDR1 and CDR2 sequences are SGHRS and YFSETQ. This CDR3 has 16 residues. The V and J ends lost 2 bases and 0 bases, in that order; junction bases with no gene match: 3. The CDR3 protein is CASSLRTGTNTGELFF. The CDR3 nucleotides are TGCGCCAGCAGCTTACGGACAGGGACGAACACCGGGGAGCTGTTTTTT.

A remark on this clonotype: A read error is possible here, since a much larger clone lies one base away. The chain is built from TRBV5-1 and TRBJ2-1; D may be TRBD1 (6 bases). In germline, CDR1 is SGHRS, CDR2 YFSETQ. Trimming left V 6 bases short and J 4 bases short, with 11 bases between. This CDR3 spans 13 amino acids. The CDR3 here is CASNFGQYNEQFF. CDR3 DNA sequence: TGCGCCAGCAACTTTGGACAGTACAATGAGCAGTTCTTC. Full variable domain (rest looked up from reference TRBV5-1 and TRBJ2-1): KAGVTQTPRYLIKTRGQQVTLSCSPISGHRSVSWYQQTPGQGLQFLFEYFSETQRNKGNFPGRFSGRQFSNSRSEMNVSTLELGDSALYLCASNFGQYNEQFFGPGTRLTVL.

The chain is built from TRBV7-9 and TRBJ2-7; 11 bases line up with TRBD2. Looked up from germline, CDR1 is SEHNR and CDR2 is FQNEAQ (reference sequence). The CDR3 contains 14 residues. The ends lost 5 bases at V and 4 bases at J; junction bases unmatched: 4. CDR3 loop: CASSAGLAEYEQYF. The DNA of the CDR3 is TGTGCCAGCAGCGCGGGACTAGCGGAGTACGAGCAGTACTTC.

This clonotype was counted only a few times. The chain combines TRBV10-2 with TRBJ2-7; 13 positions agree with TRBD2. V shed 8 bases and J 4 bases; nucleotides not matched to a gene: 5. Germline CDR1 WSHSY, CDR2 SAAADI. The CDR3 contains 14 residues. CDR3 amino acids: CASVGLAGPYEQYF. The CDR3 DNA follows: TGCGCCAGCGTGGGACTAGCGGGACCGTACGAGCAGTACTTC.